This T cell receptor beta chain was documented in a study of T cell repertoires in breast cancer. At the level of the study: The 20 or so tumors were mostly ER+/PR+.

General observations from the study: Clone recovery by emulsion RT-PCR was skewed, so it was considered qualitative. Around 20 TCR pairs recurred across seven or more tumors but rarely in control blood.

On this clonotype: Antigen unknown.

Blocking oligonucleotides added to a second nested PCR suppressed unpaired genes. MiXCR, run by TCRdb on the emulsion pairing reads, gives a single entry per CDR3 protein. This sample has about 40,000 distinct CDR3 sequences, with around 45% found just once. The expanded emulsion RT-PCR method captured paired alpha and beta chains from CD8+ T cells. The sequencing input was CD8+ T cells. The TCR was taken from a pool of human donors with breast cancer or a healthy control (not recorded which).

The CDR3, as DNA: TGTGCCAGCAGCTTAGAACGGGGACGTCCCTGCGAGCAGTACTTC. This sequence encodes CASSLERGRPCEQYF. This chain joins TRBV7-9 and TRBJ2-7, with D possibly called TRBD1 or TRBD2 (5 bases each). CDR1 is SEHNR, CDR2 FQNEAQ, per germline (reference sequence). V lost 1 base and J lost 6, with 16 bases in between. The CDR3 consists of 15 residues.